Below are 24 T cell receptor beta chains sequenced from a single sample in a study of blood T cell repertoires in COVID-19. The protocol was immunoSEQ multiplex PCR, while the TCRdb copy is restricted to in-frame clones and leaves out a portion. Among roughly 400,000 clones listed, just under 90% were seen once. Sequenced sample: PBMCs or T cells enriched from blood (not recorded which). The receptors derive from a woman in her forties or fifties who had recovered from COVID-19.

The gene calls are TRBV9 and TRBJ1-6; no firm D call. Trimming took 3 bases from V and 9 from J, leaving 13 bases between them. Germline CDR1 is SGDLS and CDR2 is YYNGEE. This CDR3 is 14 amino acids long. Written as DNA, the CDR3 is TGTGCCAGCAGCGCCCAAACAACGTTTTCACCCCTCCACTTT. Translating gives CASSAQTTFSPLHF.

This chain connects TRBV4-1 to TRBJ2-2, with 7 positions matching TRBD1. V shed 4 bases and J 2 bases; nucleotides not matched to a gene: 7. CDR1 is MGHRA, CDR2 YSYEKL, per germline. The CDR3 runs to 16 residues. In DNA form, the CDR3 reads TGCGCCAGCAGCCTACCCGGGACAGTTAACACCGGGGAGCTGTTTTTT. This sequence encodes CASSLPGTVNTGELFF.

The rearrangement uses TRBV27 and TRBJ1-4; D might be TRBD1 (5 bases). Between the trimmed V and J ends, which lost 7 bases and 7 bases, there was a span of 19 bases. Germline V gives CDR1 MNHEY, CDR2 SMNVEV (reference sequence). This CDR3 contains 15 residues. The CDR3 spells CASKKMDKLVEKLFF. The CDR3 region has the DNA TGTGCCAGCAAGAAAATGGACAAACTCGTTGAAAAACTGTTTTTT.

The chain joins TRBV20-1 to TRBJ1-1, with TRBD1 as a possible D gene (6 bases). The CDR3 runs to 12 residues. Per the germline V gene, CDR1 is DFQATT and CDR2 is SNEGSKA (reference sequence). V dropped 3 bases and J dropped 8 bases, with 13 bases sitting between them. CDR3 in DNA: TGCAGTGCTAGTCCCAGGGGTGGGGAAGCTTTCTTT. Translating it yields CSASPRGGEAFF.

This chain uses TRBV5-1 with TRBJ2-5; TRBD2 aligns across 9 bases. The CDR3 covers 16 residues. J lost 2 bases, V lost 4 bases, and 9 bases had no gene match. Germline V gene sequence: CDR1 SGHRS, CDR2 YFSETQ. DNA of the CDR3: TGCGCCAGCAGCCCAGAAGCGGGGGGCCTTCAAGAGACCCAGTACTTC. It specifies CASSPEAGGLQETQYF. The whole variable domain, filled in from reference TRBV5-1 and TRBJ2-5, reads KAGVTQTPRYLIKTRGQQVTLSCSPISGHRSVSWYQQTPGQGLQFLFEYFSETQRNKGNFPGRFSGRQFSNSRSEMNVSTLELGDSALYLCASSPEAGGLQETQYFGPGTRLLVL.

DNA of the CDR3: TGTGCCATCAGTGGTACAGGGCCCACTGAAGCTTTCTTT. Translating it yields CAISGTGPTEAFF. V and J are TRBV10-3 and TRBJ1-1; TRBD1 might be the D (6 bases). From germline, CDR1 is ENHRY and CDR2 SYGVKD. V lost 4 bases, J lost 4 bases, and 10 bases lay in between. There are 13 residues in the CDR3.

V usage is TRBV6-1 and J usage is TRBJ2-7; 7 nucleotides line up with TRBD2. The germline CDR1 and CDR2 sequences are MNHNS and SASEGT. This CDR3 has 13 residues. Trimming took 2 bases from V and 3 from J; bases not matched to a gene: 1. This CDR3 reads CASSESGVYEQYF. CDR3 DNA sequence: TGTGCCAGCAGTGAAAGCGGGGTCTACGAGCAGTACTTC.

This clone appeared a single time. In DNA, the CDR3 is TGCAGCGGCCTCAGGGGAACTCACACTGAAGCTTTCTTT. Its translation is CSGLRGTHTEAFF. This sequence joins TRBV29-1 and TRBJ1-1, with a weak D call TRBD1 (6 bases). Trimming took off 7 bases at V and 3 bases at J, with 15 bases between the two ends. The germline V gene encodes CDR1 SQVTM and CDR2 ANQGSEA. The CDR3 has 13 residues.

The V and J genes are TRBV9 and TRBJ2-4; possibly TRBD1 for D (6 bases). CDR3 size: 18 residues. Trimming stripped 0 bases from V and 8 bases from J, with 24 bases between. Germline-derived CDR1 and CDR2 are SGDLS and YYNGEE. The CDR3 loop reads CASSVGFQGSNTMDIQYF. The CDR3 nucleotides are TGTGCCAGCAGCGTAGGTTTCCAGGGGTCTAATACAATGGACATTCAGTACTTC.

The J gene is TRBJ2-2, the V gene TRBV7-9; no reliable D call. The ends were cut back, 4 bases at V and 5 bases at J, with 8 bases in the middle. CDR1 is SEHNR and CDR2 is FQNEAQ in the germline V gene (reference sequence). This CDR3 region has 13 residues. The CDR3 protein is CASSYLLTGELFF. CDR3 in DNA: TGTGCCAGCAGCTACTTGTTGACCGGGGAGCTGTTTTTT.

This clone was observed a single time. The chain links TRBV11-3 to TRBJ2-3, with D maybe TRBD2 (6 bases). V was shortened by 1 base and J by 3 bases, with 17 bases between the two germline ends. Germline-derived CDR1 and CDR2 are SGHNT and YENEEA. The CDR3 runs to 17 residues. CDR3 protein: CASSLGDPLGTTDTQYF. CDR3 in DNA: TGTGCCAGCAGCTTAGGCGACCCCTTAGGGACTACAGATACGCAGTATTTT.

This sequence joins TRBV7-9 and TRBJ1-2; TRBD1 agrees at 8 bases. V lost 5 bases and J lost 3; bases outside the gene matches: 5. The CDR3 length is 14 residues. Germline values: CDR1 SEHNR, CDR2 FQNEAQ (reference sequence). CDR3 sequence (DNA): TGTGCCAGCAGCATAGGGACAGGTGACTATGGCTACACCTTC. Amino acids: CASSIGTGDYGYTF.

The chain carries TRBV2 and TRBJ1-5; no firm D call. The ends were cut back, 6 bases at V and 0 bases at J, with 6 bases in the middle. Germline values: CDR1 SNHLY, CDR2 FYNNEI. The CDR3 has 13 amino acids. In nucleotides, the CDR3 is TGTGCCAGCAGAGCAACTAGCAATCAGCCCCAGCATTTT. This encodes CASRATSNQPQHF.

The J gene is TRBJ2-2, the V gene TRBV7-9; 8 bases line up with TRBD2. The length of the CDR3 is 16 residues. The germline gives CDR1 SEHNR, CDR2 FQNEAQ (reference sequence). V lost 1 base to trimming and J lost 0 bases; unmatched junction nucleotides: 1. The CDR3 bases are TGTGCCAGCAGCTTAGAAGCGGGGGCGAACACCGGGGAGCTGTTTTTT. This translates into CASSLEAGANTGELFF.

Here the CDR3 reads CASSPGDLGNYGYTF. CDR3 coding DNA: TGTGCCAGCAGCCCCGGGGATCTGGGCAACTATGGCTACACCTTC. The chain recombines TRBV28 with TRBJ1-2; no clear D. The CDR3 consists of 15 residues. Trimming shortened V by 6 bases and J by 2 bases, and 16 bases separated the two germline ends. Germline CDR1 MDHEN, CDR2 SYDVKM.

V usage is TRBV3-1 (or the pseudogene TRBV3-2) and J usage is TRBJ2-2; 9 bases agree with TRBD2. The CDR3 runs 15 residues. J gave up 5 bases and V 2 bases, and 3 bases lay outside the gene matches. Germline V gene sequence: CDR1 LGHDT, CDR2 YNNKEL (reference sequence). CDR3 DNA sequence: TGTGCCAGCAGCCAACTGCTAGCGGGGACCGGGGAGCTGTTTTTT. Its protein product is CASSQLLAGTGELFF.

The V call is TRBV4-3, the J call TRBJ1-6; D unclear. CDR1 and CDR2 (germline): LGHNA, YSLEER. V lost 0 bases and J lost 6, with 9 bases in between. The CDR3 is 15 amino acids. The CDR3 protein is CASSQESSANSPLHF. CDR3 nucleotide sequence: TGCGCCAGCAGCCAAGAGTCCAGCGCTAATTCACCCCTCCACTTT.

This sequence joins TRBV7-3 and TRBJ2-1; a possible D gene is TRBD2 (6 bases). The germline V and J ends were trimmed by 5 bases and 3 bases, with 17 bases remaining between them. The CDR3 loop spans 16 amino acids. Per the germline V gene, CDR1 is SGHTA and CDR2 is FQGTGA. The CDR3 protein is CASSPHGSGYYNEQFF. The DNA of the CDR3 is TGTGCCAGCAGCCCCCACGGGAGCGGGTACTACAATGAGCAGTTCTTC.

The genes are TRBV7-9 and TRBJ1-2; 8 positions match TRBD1. The germline gives CDR1 SEHNR, CDR2 FQNEAQ (reference sequence). V was clipped by 4 bases and J by 8 bases; unmatched bases: 6. CDR3 length: 13 residues. CDR3 protein: CASSSGGWRGYTF. CDR3 DNA: TGTGCCAGCAGCTCAGGGGGCTGGCGAGGCTACACCTTC.

The chain carries TRBV5-1 and TRBJ2-5; 9 bases are shared with TRBD2. CDR1 is SGHRS, CDR2 YFSETQ, per germline. Trimming took 7 bases from V and 4 from J; bases not matched to a gene: 8. The CDR3 is 14 amino acids. DNA of the CDR3: TGCGCCAGCCGTGGAAGCGGGGGGTTAGAGACCCAGTACTTC. Its translation: CASRGSGGLETQYF.

The chain combines TRBV4-3 with TRBJ1-1, with D maybe TRBD1 (5 bases). The V end was cut by 0 bases, the J end by 1 base, with 6 bases between. This CDR3 has 14 amino acids. CDR1 is LGHNA and CDR2 is YSLEER in the germline V gene. The DNA for the CDR3 is TGCGCCAGCAGCCAAGAAGGACAGAACACTGAAGCTTTCTTT. This encodes CASSQEGQNTEAFF.

The chain recombines TRBV4-1 with TRBJ1-2; 10 bases align to TRBD1. Germline V gene lookup returns CDR1 MGHRA and CDR2 YSYEKL. The V and J ends lost 4 bases and 4 bases, in that order; junction bases with no gene match: 12. This CDR3 is built from 17 residues. The CDR3 region is CASSLGQGVGRGYGYTF. CDR3 nucleotides: TGCGCCAGCAGCCTCGGACAGGGGGTTGGGCGAGGCTATGGCTACACCTTC.

The rearrangement uses TRBV3-1 (or the pseudogene TRBV3-2) and TRBJ1-2; 8 bases are shared with TRBD1. Germline V lookup: CDR1 LGHDT, CDR2 YNNKEL (reference sequence). J lost 2 bases, V lost 3 bases, and 5 bases had no gene match. This CDR3 is built from 15 residues. The CDR3 is CASSQTRDRNYGYTF. The DNA for the CDR3 is TGTGCCAGCAGCCAGACCCGGGACAGGAACTATGGCTACACCTTC.

The chain uses TRBV11-2 and TRBJ1-2, with D perhaps TRBD1 (6 bases). This CDR3 has 16 amino acids. V lost 0 bases to trimming and J lost 1 base, with 12 bases between them. Germline values: CDR1 SGHAT, CDR2 FQNNGV. The CDR3 DNA follows: TGTGCCAGCAGCTTAGATCTTACAGGGTTTAACTATGGCTACACCTTC. Its translation is CASSLDLTGFNYGYTF. Filled out from reference TRBV11-2 and TRBJ1-2, the complete variable domain reads EAGVAQSPRYKIIEKRQSVAFWCNPISGHATLYWYQQILGQGPKLLIQFQNNGVVDDSQLPKDRFSAERLKGVDSTLKIQPAKLEDSAVYLCASSLDLTGFNYGYTFGSGTRLTVV.